This T cell receptor beta chain emerged from a study of cytotoxic CD8 clonotypes in ibrutinib-treated CLL. After removal of 0 bases from V and 8 bases from J, the junction contained 5 bases not matched to a gene. CDR3 length: 15 residues. CDR1 and CDR2 (germline): SGHDT, YYEEEE. This table comes from immunoSEQ multiplex PCR, and its TCRdb copy is limited to in-frame clones, with some not included. The sample lists about 270,000 clones, 76% occurring once. The rearrangement joins TRBV5-6 to TRBJ1-4; 9 bases align to TRBD1. Source: PBMCs, taken at disease progression, from a patient treated with ibrutinib. This clonotype was sampled from a human donor with chronic lymphocytic leukemia. The CDR3 loop reads CASSLAGQGTEKLFF. In DNA form, the CDR3 reads TGTGCCAGCAGCTTGGCGGGACAGGGAACCGAAAAACTGTTTTTT.